This T cell receptor beta chain appears in the sequencing data of a study of beta chain features in type 1 diabetes (dated by TCRdb to 2017 to 2018). At the level of the whole study: Mean age, gender distribution, total cell number and subset yield were not different between patients and healthy donors. Across all samples, some 100,000,000 sorted cells were examined, and cell number per subset correlated strongly with RNA yield. In the study, TCRB repertoires of sorted circulating CD4+ T cell subsets from recently diagnosed type 1 diabetes patients were compared with those of matched healthy donors. Regulatory and stem cell-like memory subsets were isolated from only 8 patients and about 8 healthy donors, whereas naive and central memory subsets came from all 30 or so donors. Summary of the overall study and its limitations: Naive, central memory and regulatory TCRB repertoires appeared to be more similar among patients than among healthy donors. Only small numbers of individuals were included in the HLA sub-analyses, which left unresolved whether HLA type had any influence on TCRB rearrangement. Patients with type 1 diabetes made fewer insertions and deleted more nucleotides at VDJ recombination sites, implying thymic rearrangement abnormalities. Shorter templates might have been favored by PCR, but patient and control samples were amplified and corrected together, so both groups would have been affected equally by any skew. Because cDNA was sequenced instead of genomic DNA, activated cells with high expression could be over-represented, although the groups did not differ in activation or CD3 levels. A moderate but significant shortening of TCRB CDR3 length was observed in type 1 diabetes patients in all four CD4+ subsets.

The entire isolated RNA was reverse transcribed using the High Capacity cDNA Reverse Transcription Kit, and thus expressed TCRB transcripts were sequenced. Deep immunoSEQ sequencing was performed on naive, central memory and regulatory T cell samples, with an average of about 3.6 million total reads per sample. Sorted cells were lysed in RLT buffer, and RNA was extracted using DNase-treated RNeasy Micro or Mini kits according to cell number. Each cell subset was processed separately to prevent cross-contamination, with patient and healthy donor samples processed together. The immunoSEQ multiplex PCR was used to amplify TCRB sequences from cDNA, yielding 87-bp fragments that span the CDR3 region. Amplicons were sequenced on the Illumina HiSeq platform. Regarding the original processing steps: PCR bias was corrected computationally using synthetic template baselines, and reads within Hamming distance 2 were collapsed, with unmergeable singletons discarded. Reads were aligned to IMGT to assign V, D and J genes, CDR3 length, and insertions or deletions at six rearrangement sites. Within each subset, clonotype counts were normalized to the number of sorted cells before true diversity and Gini coefficients were calculated with the tcR R package. The overlap coefficient, calculated on TCRB nucleotide sequences, was used to quantify repertoire sharing. Out-of-frame TCRB sequences from naive cells were analyzed as a proxy for the pre-selection repertoire. Here the immuneACCESS table is served through TCRdb, limited to in-frame sequences with V and J called. Missing clones are a known gap in these copies; in checked studies unresolved V genes cover under half, and the rest lacks a known reason. V, J and clone size are taken as reported in that table, and D and trimming were inferred from the DNA itself. This sample is represented by about 700,000 clones; roughly an eighth of them were singletons. The ten largest clonotypes hold approximately 0.022% of the sample.

A remark on this clone: It has no known antigen specificity. No qualities accompany the bases; no much larger clone lies one base away.

From each donor, a single peripheral blood sample of about 110 mL on average was drawn into heparinised tubes. A BD FACSAria II and a panel including CD45RO, CCR7, CD25, CD127, CD95 and CD27 were used to sort naive, central memory, regulatory and stem cell-like memory CD4+ T cells. A purity above 95% was achieved for all sorted populations. PBMCs were isolated immediately by Lymphoprep density gradient centrifugation and stained directly without culture. Samples were stained and sorted in pairs, with one healthy donor and one patient per experiment, so that batch effects were minimized. V and J lose 1 base and 6 bases, and a span of 6 bases separates them. Inclusive of the bounding cysteine and phenylalanine, the CDR3 is 12 residues long. The retained sequence is limited to the CDR3, 36 bases, with the frame set at the first base. CDR1 MNHNS and CDR2 SASEGT are derived from the germline V gene.

This TCR was sampled from a man aged 18 to 29 with type 1 diabetes. The sample consisted of naive CD4+ T cells from blood. The label giving this sample's cell subset or site can be read as: true naive CD4+ T cells. This chain is built from TRBV6-1 and TRBJ1-1, with no reliable assignment of the D segment. The sequence in DNA is TGTGCCAGCAGTGAAGTCGCGGCTGAAGCTTTCTTT. Translated, it gives CASSEVAAEAFF.